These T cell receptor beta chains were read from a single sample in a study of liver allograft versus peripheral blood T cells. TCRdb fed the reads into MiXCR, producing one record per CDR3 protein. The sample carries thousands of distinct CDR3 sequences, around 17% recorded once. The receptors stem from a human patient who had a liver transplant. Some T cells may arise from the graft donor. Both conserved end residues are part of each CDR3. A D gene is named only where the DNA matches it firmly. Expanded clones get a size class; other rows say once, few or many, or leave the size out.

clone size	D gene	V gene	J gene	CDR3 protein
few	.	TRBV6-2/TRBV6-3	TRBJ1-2	CASSYSQRDLSNYGYTF
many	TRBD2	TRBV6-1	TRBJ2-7	CASGVLAGVSYEQYF
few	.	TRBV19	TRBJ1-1	CASSPGTNTEAFF
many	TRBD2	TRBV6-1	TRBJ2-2	CASSEVAGGQDTGELFF
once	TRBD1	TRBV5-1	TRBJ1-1	CASSLGGDREFGTEAFF
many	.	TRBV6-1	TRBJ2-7	CASRDPWASSSYEQYF
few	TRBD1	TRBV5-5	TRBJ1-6	CASSYTTPGGSYNSPLHF
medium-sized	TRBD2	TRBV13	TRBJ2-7	CASSFFNSGRFADEQYF
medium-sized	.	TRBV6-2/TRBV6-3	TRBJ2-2	CASSYSQGPPGELFF
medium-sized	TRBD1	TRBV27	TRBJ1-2	CASSSYPGQGSYTF
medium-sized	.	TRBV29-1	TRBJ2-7	CSVEDPGGAAYEQYF
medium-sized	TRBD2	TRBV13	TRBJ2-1	CASSFGTSGGNEQFF
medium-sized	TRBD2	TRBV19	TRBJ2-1	CASSIEGLAGGYEQFF
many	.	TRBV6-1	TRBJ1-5	CASSPDKTVSQPQHF
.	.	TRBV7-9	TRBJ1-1	CASSPRGTNTEAFF
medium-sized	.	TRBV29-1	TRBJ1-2	CSVVTLNYGYTF
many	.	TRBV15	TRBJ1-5	CATSRDLGKSQPQHF
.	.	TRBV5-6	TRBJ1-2	CASSLDQGIYGYTF
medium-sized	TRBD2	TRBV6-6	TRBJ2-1	CASSTLGGVPYNEQFF
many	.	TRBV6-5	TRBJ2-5	CASSSFSGQETQYF
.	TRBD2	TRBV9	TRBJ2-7	CASSVEGLAGEQYF
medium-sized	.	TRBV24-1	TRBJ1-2	CATSGQENYGYTF
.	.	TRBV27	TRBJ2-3	CASSLGGTQYF
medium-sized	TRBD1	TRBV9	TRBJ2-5	CASSVVGTEETQYF
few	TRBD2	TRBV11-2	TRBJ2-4	CASSSGGGLAVGALAKNIQYF
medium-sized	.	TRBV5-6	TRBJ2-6	CASSPTPSGANVLTF
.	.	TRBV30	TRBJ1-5	CAWTPSALSQPQHF
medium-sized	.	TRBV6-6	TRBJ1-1	CASSYSPGGTEAFF